Below, 8 T cell receptor beta chains from the same sample are listed, as sequenced in a study of OX40 agonist ivuxolimab in advanced cancers. Library preparation employed the immunoSEQ multiplex PCR assay. TCRdb stores this immuneACCESS table with in-frame sequences only. Part of the clones is absent; in the studies checked, under half of the shortfall reflects unresolved V genes, and no reason is known for the rest. The sample table holds fewer than 80,000 clones, of which 80% to 90% were seen once. The leading ten clones occupy around 0.73% of the sample. This material consisted of CD4+ or CD8+ T cells sorted from blood, taken in a trial of the OX40 agonist ivuxolimab. The source is an adult with an advanced solid tumor such as melanoma, head and neck, liver or kidney cancer.

The chain has TRBV19 and TRBJ1-2, with a tentative D call TRBD1 (5 bases). V lost 7 bases and J 4 bases, leaving 25 bases between the germline ends. The CDR3 runs 17 residues. Germline-derived CDR1 and CDR2 are LNHDA and SQIVND (reference sequence). CDR3 protein: CASTKRPGGAAAYGYTF. The CDR3 nucleotides read TGTGCCAGTACGAAGAGGCCAGGAGGGGCAGCTGCCTATGGCTACACCTTC.

V usage is TRBV6-4 and J usage is TRBJ2-3; 8 bases line up with TRBD2. The germline CDR1 and CDR2 sequences are MRHNA and SNTAGT. The J segment lost 4 bases and the V segment lost 7 bases, leaving 7 bases of the junction unmatched. CDR3 length: 14 residues. CDR3 region: CASKPSGGSDTQYF. Here the CDR3 DNA reads TGTGCCAGCAAGCCCAGCGGGGGTTCAGATACGCAGTATTTT.

This chain links TRBV28 with TRBJ2-5, with D tentatively TRBD2 (5 bases). V gave up 5 bases and J gave up 5 bases, with 15 bases separating them. The CDR3 is 14 amino acids. CDR1 and CDR2 (germline): MDHEN, SYDVKM. The CDR3 DNA reads as TGTGCCAGCAGTCCTCCTACTGGGAGTGAGACCCAGTACTTC. Translated: CASSPPTGSETQYF.

The chain carries TRBV28 and TRBJ1-2; no reliable D call. V was pared by 2 bases and J by 2 bases, with 9 bases between. CDR3 length equals 14 residues. Germline V gene data show CDR1 as MDHEN and CDR2 as SYDVKM. The CDR3: CASSLRLANYGYTF. The CDR3 DNA reads as TGTGCCAGCAGTTTAAGGTTGGCCAACTATGGCTACACCTTC.

The V and J genes are TRBV5-1 and TRBJ1-2, with no clear D. V was clipped by 1 base and J by 0 bases, with 10 bases between them. Germline CDR1 SGHRS, CDR2 YFSETQ. The CDR3 is made up of 15 amino acids. CDR3 nucleotides: TGCGCCAGCAGCTTGAGAGGAGGAGCTAACTATGGCTACACCTTC. As protein: CASSLRGGANYGYTF.

The chain joins TRBV7-9 to TRBJ2-1; 11 bases are shared with TRBD2. The CDR3 is 17 residues long. V shed 4 bases, J shed 1 base, and the junction held 6 bases outside the gene matches. Germline V CDR1 and CDR2: SEHNR, FQNEAQ (reference sequence). The CDR3 DNA follows: TGTGCCAGCAGCTCAACCTCTAGCGGGGGGTCCTACAATGAGCAGTTCTTC. The encoded protein is CASSSTSSGGSYNEQFF.

The chain is built from TRBV29-1 and TRBJ1-2; the match to TRBD1 covers 9 bases. This CDR3 comprises 15 residues. In germline, CDR1 is SQVTM, CDR2 ANQGSEA. J lost 2 bases, V lost 4 bases, and 8 bases had no gene match. CDR3 protein: CSVGGTGKPNYGYTF. The DNA for the CDR3 is TGCAGCGTTGGCGGGACAGGGAAACCCAACTATGGCTACACCTTC.

The chain joins TRBV4-1 to TRBJ2-5, with a tentative D call TRBD1 (5 bases). Germline lookup yields CDR1 MGHRA and CDR2 YSYEKL. V was cut by 1 base and J by 6 bases, with 9 bases left in between. CDR3 length equals 13 residues. CDR3 residues: CASSQGGLKTQYF. In DNA form, the CDR3 reads TGCGCCAGCAGCCAAGGGGGCCTAAAGACCCAGTACTTC.